The next 8 T cell receptor beta chains were all read from a single sample in a study of CXCR3-negative and CXCR3-positive naive CD8 T cells. General study findings and limits: Relative to CXCR3-negative naive cells, CXCR3-positive naive cells had more hydrophobic TRB CDR3s.

Their cognate antigens are unknown. UMI-tagged TRB cDNA libraries were built via 5' RACE. TCRdb reprocessed the 5' RACE reads, keeping one entry per CDR3 protein, no DNA. This sample contains about 94,000 distinct CDR3 sequences. The sample taken for sequencing was naive CXCR3+ CD8+ T cells from blood. Subset given: CD45RO-CCR7+CD27+CD95- naive CD8+ T cells expressing CXCR3 (TNR3+). These receptors came from a human donor in good health. Some clones in this sample may be carry-over from other donors' samples.

V gene TRBV4-1 combines with J gene TRBJ2-7. From germline, CDR1 is MGHRA and CDR2 YSYEKL. The CDR3 sequence is 14 residues long. The CDR3 loop is CATSQDSGTYEQYF.

The chain uses TRBV5-4 and TRBJ2-3; TCRdb indicates TRBD2, and absent DNA this call remains unverified. Germline V lookup: CDR1 SGHNT, CDR2 YYREEE (reference sequence). The CDR3 sequence is 17 residues long. The CDR3: CASWGPGTSGGTDTQYF.

The gene calls are TRBV10-3 and TRBJ1-5; there is no DNA to check the TCRdb D call of TRBD1. Germline V gene sequence: CDR1 ENHRY, CDR2 SYGVKD. The CDR3 is 14 residues long. The CDR3 is CAISPRGGLEPQHF.

The rearrangement links TRBV9 to TRBJ2-3; the TRBD2 assignment by TCRdb is unverifiable without DNA. The length of the CDR3 is 16 residues. CDR1 is SGDLS, CDR2 YYNGEE, per germline. The CDR3: CASSVEEGLAGDTQYF.

The V gene is TRBV27, the J gene TRBJ2-3; TCRdb designates TRBD1, a call that cannot be tested without DNA. CDR1 is MNHEY, CDR2 SMNVEV, per germline (reference sequence). This CDR3 has 16 amino acids. The CDR3 is CASSLSGKTSTDTQYF.

V usage is TRBV6-4 and J usage is TRBJ2-1. The germline V gene encodes CDR1 MRHNA and CDR2 SNTAGT. CDR3 size: 15 residues. The CDR3 reads CASSDGQVSYNEQFF.

The chain links TRBV11-3 to TRBJ2-1; TCRdb's D call of TRBD1 is untestable without DNA. The CDR3 contains 13 residues. The germline CDR1 and CDR2 sequences are SGHNT and YENEEA. CDR3 sequence reads: CASSPGGDNEQFF.

This chain connects TRBV19 to TRBJ2-1; TCRdb picks TRBD1, but there is no DNA to check that call. Looked up from germline, CDR1 is LNHDA and CDR2 is SQIVND (reference sequence). The CDR3 is made up of 15 amino acids. CDR3 protein: CATDVGAGVIIEQFF.